This T cell receptor (beta chain) appears in the sequencing data of a study of blood T cell repertoires in COVID-19 (dated by TCRdb to between 2020 and 2021). Regarding the study in general: Samples from collaborators originated in the United States, Italy and Spain and spanned both the acute and convalescent phases of COVID-19. Deeply sampled blood TCRbeta repertoires from subjects exposed to, actively infected with, or recovered from COVID-19 were included in the dataset. The samples were drawn from the first 160 participants of the ongoing ImmuneRACE study and from 950 to 1,500 subjects provided by 6 global collaborators. A freely available public database, intended as a resource for researchers studying the immune response to SARS-CoV-2, is where the repertoires were released. The material from the prospective study consisted of cDNA or gDNA derived from T cells, B-cell-depleted T cells, or PBMCs. The sample metadata nearly always contained a de-identified subject ID, COVID-19 status, age in years and sex. Where HLA class I and class II types were available, the types were taken from metadata supplied by the sample provider, not from assay-based typing.

TCRbeta CDR3 regions were amplified from genomic DNA using the immunoSEQ Assay, a bias-controlled multiplex PCR. The authors processed their data as follows. Within the assay, amplification of reference gene primers was used to estimate how many nucleated cells each sample contained. Sequence reads were collapsed and filtered to measure the absolute abundance of every unique TCRbeta CDR3 rearrangement. Productive Simpson clonality was computed per sample as the square root of Simpson's diversity index over productive rearrangements. TCRdb obtained this table from immuneACCESS and retained in-frame rearrangements with V and J assigned. These tables miss some clones; where compared with another copy, unresolved V genes account for less than half of the shortfall, and the remainder is unexplained. V and J calls and clone size are given by that table; D and trimming were obtained from the DNA. In this sample the table shows fewer than 110,000 clones, about 89% of which occur a single time. In total, the top ten clones hold roughly 3.6% of the sample.

This clone was counted a single time. Its recognized antigen is unknown. Base-call qualities are not available, and no considerably larger clone is one nucleotide away. Unmatched junction bases come to 6, with V trimmed by 0 bases and J by 5 bases. CDR1 and CDR2 (MNHNY, SVGAGI) derive from the germline V gene (reference sequence). The CDR3, cysteine through phenylalanine, is 16 amino acids long. Left in the record is the CDR3 DNA by itself, 48 bases read in frame from the first base. Each collaborating institution followed its own protocols to collect whole blood in K2EDTA tubes. For TCRbeta analysis, collaborator samples were shipped as frozen whole blood, as isolated PBMCs, or as DNA extracted from either sample type. The study at large found these results: The amount of clinical and demographic metadata varied by source and participant and was provided uncurated.

What was sequenced was peripheral blood. In this chain, TRBV6-6 is recombined with TRBJ2-1, and TRBD1 matches 8 of the central bases. This receptor was obtained from a woman aged 60 to 75 with acute or convalescent COVID-19. The sequenced DNA is TGTGCCAGCAGTTACTCAGGAGGGACAGGCCACAATGAGCAGTTCTTC. Its protein reads: CASSYSGGTGHNEQFF.